Listed below are T cell receptor beta chains from one sample, sequenced in a study of blood T cell repertoires in COVID-19. Sequencing was performed with immunoSEQ multiplex PCR; in TCRdb, only in-frame clones are kept and a portion is missing. The table includes fewer than 650,000 clones, 85% to 90% detected once. Sample: peripheral blood. These receptors were taken from a woman aged 50 to 65 with COVID-19, enrolled during active disease. Both conserved end residues are part of each CDR3. Only part of the rows carry a size: once, few, many, or a class if the clone is expanded.

j_gene,v_gene,abundance,CDR3aa
TRBJ1-2,TRBV6-6,NA,CASSPAGEFYGYTF
TRBJ2-7,TRBV11-2,NA,CASSLVGRPHRDEQYF
TRBJ1-1,TRBV19,once,CASSIYRAGNTEAFF
TRBJ1-1,TRBV5-4,NA,CASSLAGEREAFF
TRBJ2-3,TRBV20-1,NA,CSAKLADTQYF
TRBJ1-6,TRBV9,NA,CASSGTGDPNSPLHF
TRBJ1-1,TRBV6-5,NA,CASKTQGGYTEAFF
TRBJ1-3,TRBV4-2,NA,CASSQDLPGSSGNTIYF
TRBJ2-2,TRBV6-5,NA,CASSFRNTGELFF
TRBJ1-2,TRBV30,NA,CASRVGPNYGYTF
TRBJ2-3,TRBV2,NA,CASGLVAEEKDTQYF